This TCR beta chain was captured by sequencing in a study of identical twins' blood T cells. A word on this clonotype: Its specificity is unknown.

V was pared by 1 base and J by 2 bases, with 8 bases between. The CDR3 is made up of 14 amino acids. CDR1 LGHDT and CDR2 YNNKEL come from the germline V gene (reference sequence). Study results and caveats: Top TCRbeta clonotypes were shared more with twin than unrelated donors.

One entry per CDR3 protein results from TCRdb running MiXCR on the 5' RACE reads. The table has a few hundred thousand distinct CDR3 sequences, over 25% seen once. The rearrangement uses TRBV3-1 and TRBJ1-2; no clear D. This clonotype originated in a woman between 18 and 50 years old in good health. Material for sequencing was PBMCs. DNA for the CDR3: TGTGCCAGCAGCCAAGTGGAGGAAAACTATGGCTACACCTTC. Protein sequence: CASSQVEENYGYTF.